A selection of T cell receptor beta chains follows, all from one sample in a study of cytomegalovirus exposure and HLA in healthy donors. The table came from immunoSEQ multiplex PCR; TCRdb's copy has only in-frame clones and leaves some out. The sample gives nearly 100,000 clones, around 10% of which show up once; 4.5% to 6.5% is in the top ten. Sequenced: PBMCs. The source of these receptors is a middle-aged man in good health and CMV-seropositive. The CDR3 runs from the conserved cysteine through the conserved F or W. Fields, in order: J gene, D gene, clone size, V gene, CDR3 DNA, CDR3 protein. The D gene is left open where the match is weak. Clone size is not always given. Where it is, it says once, few, many or a class for expanded clones.

>TRBJ2-1|.|few|TRBV11-2
TGTGCCAGCAGCGAGACTAGGCCGGGGACTGGGGAGCAGTTCTTC
CASSETRPGTGEQFF
>TRBJ1-2|TRBD1|.|TRBV9
TGTGCCAGCAGCGTAGATAGGGGGCGGAGTGGCTACACCTTC
CASSVDRGRSGYTF
>TRBJ1-2|.|.|TRBV10-3
TGTGCCATCAGGGACGACAGCAACTATGGCTACACCTTC
CAIRDDSNYGYTF
>TRBJ2-1|TRBD2|few|TRBV11-2
TGTGCCAGCAGTTTCAGACTAGCGGGAGTTTACAATGAGCAGTTCTTC
CASSFRLAGVYNEQFF
>TRBJ2-5|.|.|TRBV19
TGTGCCAGTAGTCCCCAGCAACCGGGTCAAGAGACCCAGTACTTC
CASSPQQPGQETQYF
>TRBJ2-3|.|few|TRBV7-2
TGTGCCAGCAGCTTAGACCCCCGACAGGTTCTAGTTACGGATACGCAGTATTTT
CASSLDPRQVLVTDTQYF
>TRBJ1-1|TRBD1|few|TRBV15
TGTGCCACCAGCAGAGCGGACAGGGAGGGTGAAGCTTTCTTT
CATSRADREGEAFF
>TRBJ1-2|TRBD1|.|TRBV2
TGTGCCAGCAGTGTTGACAGGGGGGATAACTATGGCTACACCTTC
CASSVDRGDNYGYTF
>TRBJ2-1|.|few|TRBV27
TGTGCCAGCAGTTTCCGGGACTCCCTGGATGAGCAGTTCTTC
CASSFRDSLDEQFF
>TRBJ2-7|TRBD1|few|TRBV18
TGTGCCAGCTCACCTGGGACAGGCCACGAGCAGTACTTC
CASSPGTGHEQYF
>TRBJ2-3|TRBD2|.|TRBV7-2
TGTGCCAGCAGCTTAGTTACTAGCGGGCAGGCCCCATTTGCGCAGTATTTT
CASSLVTSGQAPFAQYF
>TRBJ2-7|TRBD1|few|TRBV30
TGTGCCTCCGGGACAGCCTACGAGCAGTACTTC
CASGTAYEQYF
>TRBJ2-2|.|.|TRBV27
TGTGCCAGCAGTCCGACTCGAAGTGTTGGCACCGGGGAGCTGTTTTTT
CASSPTRSVGTGELFF
>TRBJ2-3|TRBD2|.|TRBV7-9
TGTGCCAGCAGCCGGACTAGCGGGAGAGTAGATACGCAGTATTTT
CASSRTSGRVDTQYF
>TRBJ1-5|.|.|TRBV7-9
TGTGCCAGCAGCCCTAGCGGGGGTCAGGGTCAGCCCCAGCATTTT
CASSPSGGQGQPQHF
>TRBJ1-1|.|.|TRBV14
TGTGCCAGCAGTCAGGGAGGGGTGAACACTGAAGCTTTCTTT
CASSQGGVNTEAFF
>TRBJ1-2|TRBD1|few|TRBV6-1
TGTGCCAGCAGTGATCCCCGGGGACAGCGCTTGAGCTACACCTTC
CASSDPRGQRLSYTF
>TRBJ2-1|.|few|TRBV12-5
TGTGCTAGTGGTTTGTGGAGCCTAGCGAATGAGCAGTTCTTC
CASGLWSLANEQFF
>TRBJ2-7|TRBD2|.|TRBV5-6
TGTGCCAGCAGCTCTAGCGGGAGGGAGAGAGGTTACGAGCAGTACTTC
CASSSSGRERGYEQYF
>TRBJ1-5|TRBD1|.|TRBV7-9
TGTGCCAGCAGCTTACACGGACAGGGAAATCAGCCCCAGCATTTT
CASSLHGQGNQPQHF
>TRBJ2-4|.|.|TRBV21-1
TGTGCCAGCAGCAAAGACAGGGCCAAAAACATTCAGTACTTC
CASSKDRAKNIQYF
>TRBJ2-5|.|few|TRBV6-1
TGTGCCAGCAGTGAAGCGCCTCAGGAGACCCAGTACTTC
CASSEAPQETQYF
>TRBJ1-1|.|few|TRBV6-5
TGTGCCAGCAGTTACACCCTCGGCAGGGGAGACACTGAAGCTTTCTTT
CASSYTLGRGDTEAFF
>TRBJ2-3|.|.|TRBV6-8
TGTGCCAGCTTTACCAGGGCCCCGTCGCACACAGATACGCAGTATTTT
CASFTRAPSHTDTQYF
>TRBJ2-1|.|few|TRBV7-6
TGTGCCAGCAGCTTACGTTTCAGCGGAAACCCGATTCGTCCAAATGAGCAGTTCTTC
CASSLRFSGNPIRPNEQFF
>TRBJ2-4|TRBD2|few|TRBV11-2
TGTGCCAGCAGCAAATCTAGCGGGAGGCCCCACTTC
CASSKSSGRPHF
>TRBJ2-4|TRBD1|few|TRBV10-1
TGCGCCAGCAGTGAGTCGACAGGGGCCCCCGCGTCCATTCTGTACTTC
CASSESTGAPASILYF
>TRBJ2-3|.|.|TRBV6-1
TGTGCCAGCAGTGAAGGGCCCGGCAGGGTGCATTTT
CASSEGPGRVHF
>TRBJ2-1|.|few|TRBV9
TGTGCCAGCAGCTACGGGGGGCTAGCTCGCAATGAGCAGTTCTTC
CASSYGGLARNEQFF
>TRBJ2-3|.|few|TRBV7-9
TGTGCCAGCAGCCTCCAGTCTAGCACAGATACGCAGTATTTT
CASSLQSSTDTQYF
>TRBJ1-1|TRBD1|few|TRBV11-3
TGTGCCAGCAGCGCAGGGGGCGTTGACACTGAAGCTTTCTTT
CASSAGGVDTEAFF
>TRBJ2-1|TRBD2|.|TRBV13
TGTGCCAGCAGCGCCACTAGCGGGAGAAATGAGCAGTTCTTC
CASSATSGRNEQFF
>TRBJ2-7|TRBD2|.|TRBV19
TGTGCCAGTAGTATAGGGGGACTAGCGGGAGGTTCCGAGCAGTACTTC
CASSIGGLAGGSEQYF
>TRBJ2-3|TRBD2|few|TRBV6-5
TGTGCCAGCAGTTACCGGATGCGGGAGGGCCCCGGATCGCAGTATTTT
CASSYRMREGPGSQYF
>TRBJ1-6|.|.|TRBV18
TGTGCCAGCTCACCACCGGGCCTAAGCTCCTATAATTCACCCCTCCACTTT
CASSPPGLSSYNSPLHF
>TRBJ1-2|.|.|TRBV28
TGTGCCATCGGCGGGGGGGGCTACACCTTC
CAIGGGGYTF
>TRBJ2-2|.|.|TRBV11-3
TGTGCCAGCAGCTTAGGGTTCCAAGGGGCGAACACCGGGGAGCTGTTTTTT
CASSLGFQGANTGELFF
>TRBJ2-7|.|few|TRBV11-2
TGTGCCAGCAGCTTAGTTGGGACAATCCACGAGCAGTACTTC
CASSLVGTIHEQYF
>TRBJ1-4|.|few|TRBV5-1
TGCGCCAGCAGCCATAGAGCTAATGAAAAACTGTTTTTT
CASSHRANEKLFF
>TRBJ2-1|.|.|TRBV30
TGTGCCTGGATGAACTACGATTACCAGCTGAGCTCCTACAATGAGCAGTTCTTC
CAWMNYDYQLSSYNEQFF
>TRBJ1-1|.|few|TRBV15
TGTGCCACCAGACGGAGGAGAGAGGACACTGAAGCTTTCTTT
CATRRRREDTEAFF
>TRBJ2-6|TRBD1|few|TRBV5-1
TGCGCCAGCAGCATGGGGACAGAGGCGGCCAACGTCCTGACTTTC
CASSMGTEAANVLTF
>TRBJ2-2|TRBD2|few|TRBV10-3
TGTGCCATCAGTGAGAGAGCGGGGGTCACCGGGGAGCTGTTTTTT
CAISERAGVTGELFF
>TRBJ2-5|.|.|TRBV6-5
TGTGCCAGCAGCAGTGACGGGAAAGGGGGAGAGACCCAGTACTTC
CASSSDGKGGETQYF
>TRBJ2-5|.|.|TRBV19
TGTGCCAGTAGAATGGGTCCTAGCAGCGAGACCCAGTACTTC
CASRMGPSSETQYF
>TRBJ1-6|TRBD1|few|TRBV15
TGTGCCACCAGCAGCGGACAGGGTCATTCACCCCTCCACTTT
CATSSGQGHSPLHF
>TRBJ1-2|TRBD1|few|TRBV28
TGTGCCTACCGAGGGGGCCCGAGAGGCTACACCTTC
CAYRGGPRGYTF
>TRBJ2-3|TRBD2|few|TRBV11-3
TGTGCCAGCAGCCGAGGACTATCGGGGGGGGATACGCAGTATTTT
CASSRGLSGGDTQYF
>TRBJ2-7|.|few|TRBV14
TGTGCCAGCAGCCAAGTGGGGCGGGGCGAGCAGTACTTC
CASSQVGRGEQYF
>TRBJ2-4|TRBD2|many|TRBV18
TGTGCCAGCTCACCCGGGACTAGCGGGTTTGACATTCAGTACTTC
CASSPGTSGFDIQYF
>TRBJ2-7|.|.|TRBV28
TGTGCCAGCAGTCAGTCCTCGGGGTCAAAGACCCGTCACGAGCAGTACTTC
CASSQSSGSKTRHEQYF
>TRBJ1-1|.|many|TRBV29-1
TGCAGCGTTGGGTACAGGAACACTGAAGCTTTCTTT
CSVGYRNTEAFF
>TRBJ2-5|.|.|TRBV28
TGTGCCAGCAGTTTGAGAGGTTACCAAGAGACCCAGTACTTC
CASSLRGYQETQYF
>TRBJ1-2|.|once|TRBV19
TGTGCCAGTAGCGCCACATATCCCTATGGCTACACCTTC
CASSATYPYGYTF
>TRBJ2-1|.|few|TRBV28
TGTGCCAGCAGTTTGTTTGGGGCAAGGCACAATGAGCAGTTCTTC
CASSLFGARHNEQFF
>TRBJ2-3|TRBD2|few|TRBV6-1
TGTGCCAGCAGTGACTTAGCGGGACCGGGCACAGATACGCAGTATTTT
CASSDLAGPGTDTQYF
>TRBJ2-7|TRBD1|few|TRBV5-1
TGCGCCAGCAGGCCGGGACAGGGACCCTACGAGCAGTACTTC
CASRPGQGPYEQYF
>TRBJ2-1|TRBD2|few|TRBV6-5
TGTGCCAGCAGTTACGGGCTAGCGGGACACAATGAGCAGTTCTTC
CASSYGLAGHNEQFF
>TRBJ2-7|.|.|TRBV18
TGTGCCAGCTCACCAGGCGCAGGGGCCTACGAGCAGTACTTC
CASSPGAGAYEQYF